This TCR beta chain appears in the sequencing data of a study of T cells in localized non-small cell lung cancer. Regarding the study as a whole: Exceeding tumor, uninvolved adjacent lung had the highest T cell clonality. Among blood samples, higher T cell density accompanied longer overall survival. Sequence data derive from only one tumor region, so heterogeneity remains possible. Median detection of top 100 tumor clones in adjacent lung was approximately 50 clones.

Points on this clone: Its matching antigen is unknown.

Profiled with immunoSEQ multiplex PCR; TCRdb holds only in-frame clones, not every one. The sample lists about 82,000 clones, over 70% occurring once. The CDR3 contains 16 residues. Germline-derived CDR1 and CDR2 are KGHSH and LQKENI. The V and J ends lost 4 bases and 2 bases respectively, with 14 bases between them. The TCR sequence derives from a man aged 40-75 years with stage II squamous cell lung carcinoma. Sequencing used PBMCs, obtained before any cancer treatment. This chain connects TRBV18 to TRBJ2-2, with D perhaps TRBD1 or TRBD2 (6 bases each). In DNA, the CDR3 is TGTGCCAGCTCACTACAACAGGGAGGAAACACCGGGGAGCTGTTTTTT. Translating gives CASSLQQGGNTGELFF.